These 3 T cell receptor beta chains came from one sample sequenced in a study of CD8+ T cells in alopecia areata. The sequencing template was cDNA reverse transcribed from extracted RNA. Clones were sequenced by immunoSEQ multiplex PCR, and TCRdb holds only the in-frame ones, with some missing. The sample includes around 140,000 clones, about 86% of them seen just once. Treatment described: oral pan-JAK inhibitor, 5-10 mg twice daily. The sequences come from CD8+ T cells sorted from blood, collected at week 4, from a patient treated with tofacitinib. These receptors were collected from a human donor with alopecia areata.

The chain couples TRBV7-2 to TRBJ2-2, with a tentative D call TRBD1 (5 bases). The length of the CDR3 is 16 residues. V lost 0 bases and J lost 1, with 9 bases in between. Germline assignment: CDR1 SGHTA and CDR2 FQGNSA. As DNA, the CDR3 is TGTGCCAGCAGCTTAGCTAGGGGCCAGAACACCGGGGAGCTGTTTTTT. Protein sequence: CASSLARGQNTGELFF.

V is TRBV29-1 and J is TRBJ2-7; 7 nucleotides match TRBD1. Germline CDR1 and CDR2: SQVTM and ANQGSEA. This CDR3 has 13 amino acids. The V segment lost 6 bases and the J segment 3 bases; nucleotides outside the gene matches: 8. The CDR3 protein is CSVRDTGDYEQYF. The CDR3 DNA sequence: TGCAGCGTACGGGACACAGGGGACTACGAGCAGTACTTC.

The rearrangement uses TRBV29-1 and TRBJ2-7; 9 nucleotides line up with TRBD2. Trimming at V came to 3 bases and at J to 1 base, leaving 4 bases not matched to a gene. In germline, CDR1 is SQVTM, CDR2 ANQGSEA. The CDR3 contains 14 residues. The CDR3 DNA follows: TGCAGCGTTGAGGGGACTAGCCAATCCTACGAGCAGTACTTC. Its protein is CSVEGTSQSYEQYF.